This T cell receptor (beta chain) was documented in a study of CD4 T cells in relation to SARS-CoV-2 and coronaviruses. Background on the study: After nine to eleven days of antigen culture, PBMC TCR beta CDR3s were sequenced. No peptide or an HIV-1 Nef peptide pool served as negative control.

TCRdb keeps only in-frame clones here, not all; method: immunoSEQ multiplex PCR. The table includes 20,000 to 25,000 clones, 70% to 80% detected once. V was clipped by 1 base and J by 4 bases; unmatched bases: 3. The CDR3 loop spans 14 amino acids. CDR1 and CDR2 from the germline V gene are PRHDT and FYEKMQ (reference sequence). CD4+ T cells from unexposed donors were obtained before the COVID-19 pandemic (2011-2018). CD4+ T cells were isolated from the cells after roughly 11 days of culture. On this clone: Its antigen is unidentified.

The TCR was taken from a human donor in good health. The chain is built from TRBV13 and TRBJ1-2; TRBD1 matches at 7 bases. Sequenced: CD4+ T cells from PBMCs, cultured in vitro. CDR3 in DNA: TGTGCCAGCAGCTTAGAGGGACAGATCTATGGCTACACCTTC. It is translated as CASSLEGQIYGYTF.